The 7 T cell receptor beta chains below were found in one sample sequenced in a study of blood T cell repertoires in COVID-19. Some clones are missing from TCRdb's copy, which holds only in-frame ones; the method was immunoSEQ multiplex PCR. The table has more than 60,000 clones, approximately 86% seen once; the top ten hold over 6%. The sample comprised peripheral blood. The source is a man older than 75 with COVID-19, enrolled during active disease.

J is TRBJ1-4 and V is TRBV5-1, with D possibly TRBD1 on 6 matching bases. CDR1 is SGHRS and CDR2 is YFSETQ in the germline V gene. The ends were cut back, 4 bases at V and 0 bases at J, with 10 bases in the middle. The CDR3 runs 15 residues. As DNA, the CDR3 is TGCGCCAGCAGCGGTCCAGGGGCAACTAATGAAAAACTGTTTTTT. The encoded protein is CASSGPGATNEKLFF.

This chain joins TRBV6-6 and TRBJ1-2; TRBD1 agrees at 8 bases. Germline CDR1 is MNHNY and CDR2 is SVGAGI (reference sequence). V was clipped by 5 bases and J by 1 base; unmatched bases: 3. CDR3 size: 14 residues. CDR3 sequence (DNA): TGTGCCAGCAGTCAGGGGGCTCTTAACTATGGCTACACCTTC. This gives the protein CASSQGALNYGYTF.

V usage is TRBV15 and J usage is TRBJ2-6, with D possibly being TRBD1 (5 bases). This CDR3 contains 16 residues. CDR1 and CDR2 (germline): LNHNV, YYDKDF (reference sequence). With 3 bases removed from V and 5 bases from J, the gap between germline ends came to 14 bases. CDR3 DNA: TGTGCCACCAGCAGGGGCAGGGTTTCTCGGGCCAACGTCCTGACTTTC. Protein product: CATSRGRVSRANVLTF.

The rearrangement links TRBV7-8 to TRBJ1-4; unclear D gene. The CDR3 has 13 residues. The ends were cut back, 5 bases at V and 7 bases at J, with 11 bases in the middle. Germline V lookup: CDR1 SGHVS, CDR2 FQNEAQ. CDR3 bases: TGTGCCAGCAGCGTGGGAGGAGGTGAAAAACTGTTTTTT. Amino acids: CASSVGGGEKLFF.

Here the CDR3 DNA reads TGTGCCAGCAGGCCCGGACTAGCGTCCGCGGGGGGCTCCTACAATGAGCAGTTCTTC. Its protein is CASRPGLASAGGSYNEQFF. The chain couples TRBV5-4 to TRBJ2-1, with TRBD2 matching over 9 bases. Germline V lookup: CDR1 SGHNT, CDR2 YYREEE (reference sequence). With V trimmed by 5 bases and J by 0 bases, 15 bases remained unmatched. The CDR3 runs to 19 residues.

The genes are TRBV6-5 and TRBJ1-5; weak D call: TRBD1 (5 bases). The CDR3 spans 13 residues. Trimming took off 6 bases at V and 2 bases at J, with 8 bases between the two ends. CDR1 and CDR2 from the germline V gene are MNHEY and SVGAGI. The CDR3 sequence is CASRGGGNQPQHF. In DNA, the CDR3 is TGTGCCAGCAGGGGGGGTGGCAATCAGCCCCAGCATTTT.

This clone was detected only a few times. J is TRBJ1-1 and V is TRBV6-5; the D gene is possibly TRBD1 (5 bases). Germline-derived CDR1 and CDR2 are MNHEY and SVGAGI. Trimming removed 7 bases from V and 1 base from J, with 10 bases in between. CDR3 size: 13 residues. CDR3 in amino acids: CASKMQGNTEAFF. In DNA, the CDR3 is TGTGCCAGCAAGATGCAGGGGAACACTGAAGCTTTCTTT.